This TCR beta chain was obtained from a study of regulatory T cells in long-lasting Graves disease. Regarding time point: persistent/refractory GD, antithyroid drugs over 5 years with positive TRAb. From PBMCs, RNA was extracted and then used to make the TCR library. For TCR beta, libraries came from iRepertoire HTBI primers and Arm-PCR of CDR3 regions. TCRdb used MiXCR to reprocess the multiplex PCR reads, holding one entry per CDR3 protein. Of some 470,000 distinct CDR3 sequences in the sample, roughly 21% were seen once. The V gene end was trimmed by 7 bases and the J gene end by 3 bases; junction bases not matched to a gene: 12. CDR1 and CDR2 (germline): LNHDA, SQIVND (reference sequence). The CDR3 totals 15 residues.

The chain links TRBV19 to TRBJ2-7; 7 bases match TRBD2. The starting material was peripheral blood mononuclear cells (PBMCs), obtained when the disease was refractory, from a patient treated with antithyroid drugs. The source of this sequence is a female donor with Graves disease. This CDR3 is CASTIGGGNYYEQYF. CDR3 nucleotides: TGTGCCAGTACCATTGGGGGGGGTAACTACTACGAGCAGTACTTC.